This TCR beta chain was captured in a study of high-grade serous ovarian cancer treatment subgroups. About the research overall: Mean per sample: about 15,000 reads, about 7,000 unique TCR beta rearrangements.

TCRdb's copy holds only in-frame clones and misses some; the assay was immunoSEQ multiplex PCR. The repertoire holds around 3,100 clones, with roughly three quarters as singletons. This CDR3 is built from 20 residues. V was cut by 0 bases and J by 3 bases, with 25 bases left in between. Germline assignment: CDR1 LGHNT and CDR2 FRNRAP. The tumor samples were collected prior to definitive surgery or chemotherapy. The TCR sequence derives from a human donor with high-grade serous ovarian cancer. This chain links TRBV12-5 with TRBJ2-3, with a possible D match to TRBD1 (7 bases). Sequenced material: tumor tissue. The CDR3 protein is CASGLVPDGGTEDRTDTQYF. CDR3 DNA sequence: TGTGCTAGTGGTTTGGTACCTGACGGCGGGACAGAGGATAGGACAGATACGCAGTATTTT.